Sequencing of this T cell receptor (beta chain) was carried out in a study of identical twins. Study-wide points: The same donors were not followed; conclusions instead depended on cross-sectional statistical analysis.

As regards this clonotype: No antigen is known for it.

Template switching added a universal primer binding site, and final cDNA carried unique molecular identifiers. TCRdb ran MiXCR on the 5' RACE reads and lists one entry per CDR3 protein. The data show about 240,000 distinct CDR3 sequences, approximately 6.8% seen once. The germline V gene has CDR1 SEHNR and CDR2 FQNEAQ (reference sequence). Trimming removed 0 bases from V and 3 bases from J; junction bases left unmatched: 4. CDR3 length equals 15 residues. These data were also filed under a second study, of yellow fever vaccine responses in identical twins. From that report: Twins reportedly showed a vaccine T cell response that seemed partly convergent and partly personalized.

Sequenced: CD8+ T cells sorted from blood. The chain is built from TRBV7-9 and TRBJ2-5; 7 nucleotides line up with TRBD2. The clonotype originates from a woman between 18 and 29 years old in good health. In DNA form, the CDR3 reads TGTGCCAGCAGCTTAGCGGCTAGCGGAGAAGAGACCCAGTACTTC. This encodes CASSLAASGEETQYF.